The T cell receptor beta chain under discussion was sequenced for a study of early T cells in non-severe SARS-CoV-2 infection. V was cut by 5 bases and J by 3 bases, with 14 bases left in between. The CDR3 is 15 residues long. Looked up from germline, CDR1 is MNHNS and CDR2 is SASEGT. Many counts were recorded for this clonotype. TCRdb re-analysed the 5' RACE reads in MiXCR, keeping a single row per CDR3 protein. In the table there are 29,000 or so distinct CDR3 sequences, roughly 5% of which are singletons. The sequence was collected from an adult who was a healthcare worker with PCR-confirmed SARS-CoV-2 infection or an uninfected control (not recorded which). The chain couples TRBV6-1 to TRBJ1-5; possible D gene TRBD1, 6 bases. The specimen sequenced was whole blood. In DNA form, the CDR3 reads TGTGCCAGCAGTTTCGGTACAGGGCACAATCAGCCCCAGCATTTT. It is translated as CASSFGTGHNQPQHF.